Shown below are 26 T cell receptor beta chains from a single sample sequenced in a study of T-cell reconstitution after alpha-beta-depleted transplantation in children. The library targeted TCRbeta and was prepared with unique molecular identifiers. One entry per CDR3 protein results from TCRdb running MiXCR on the PCR reads. The sample includes about 190,000 distinct CDR3 sequences, around 7% seen only once; the top ten take more than 2.5%. This sample comprised PBMCs from the stem cell graft donor, obtained from the stem cell graft. All receptors derive from a human donor who donated a stem cell graft to a child with Wiskott-Aldrich syndrome.

This clonotype was observed many times. V and J are TRBV12-3 or TRBV12-4 and TRBJ2-3, with D perhaps TRBD2 (5 bases). V dropped 2 bases and J dropped 2 bases, with 8 bases sitting between them. The CDR3 extends over 14 amino acids. CDR3 bases: TGTGCCAGCAGTTTAAGCGGAGACACAGATACGCAGTATTTT. Translating it yields CASSLSGDTDTQYF.

This clonotype has at least ten counts. V gene TRBV6-2 or TRBV6-3 combines with J gene TRBJ2-1, with 7 bases identical to TRBD2. Per the germline V gene, CDR1 is MNHEY and CDR2 is SVGEGT. The CDR3 extends over 16 amino acids. V was clipped by 6 bases and J by 5 bases; unmatched bases: 13. The CDR3 loop reads CASRNTRALANNEQFF. CDR3 nucleotide sequence: TGTGCCAGCAGAAATACGCGAGCACTAGCGAACAATGAGCAGTTCTTC.

This clonotype was seen a few times. V and J are TRBV6-1 and TRBJ2-1; 9 bases agree with TRBD1. The trim removed 7 bases at V and 8 bases at J, leaving 21 bases unmatched. Germline values: CDR1 MNHNS, CDR2 SASEGT. CDR3 length: 18 residues. The CDR3 loop is CASNWLVPGQGYRDEQFF. The CDR3 coding sequence is TGTGCCAGCAACTGGTTGGTACCGGGACAGGGCTATAGGGATGAGCAGTTCTTC.

This clonotype was seen ten or more times. The V gene is TRBV12-3 or TRBV12-4, the J gene TRBJ1-3; D is undetermined. This CDR3 is 15 amino acids long. Trimming removed 2 bases at V and 4 bases at J, with 12 bases between. This CDR3 reads CASSLTAFTGNTIYF. CDR3 in DNA: TGTGCCAGCAGTTTAACAGCTTTCACGGGAAACACCATATATTTT.

This clonotype appeared many times. This chain links TRBV6-1 with TRBJ1-1; D unclear. Trimming took off 2 bases at V and 3 bases at J, with 13 bases between the two ends. This CDR3 is 15 amino acids long. CDR1 and CDR2 from the germline V gene are MNHNS and SASEGT. For the CDR3, the DNA is TGTGCCAGCAGTGAAAAACCGAATCGGGACACTGAAGCTTTCTTT. Translating gives CASSEKPNRDTEAFF.

J is TRBJ2-7 and V is TRBV6-5, with D perhaps TRBD1 or TRBD2 (5 bases each). The CDR3 totals 16 residues. Germline V gene data show CDR1 as MNHEY and CDR2 as SVGAGI. V lost 6 bases and J lost 0, with 18 bases in between. The CDR3 DNA is TGTGCCAGCAGGTATGGGCCCCCAGGGAGCTCCTACGAGCAGTACTTC. Amino acids: CASRYGPPGSSYEQYF.

The gene calls are TRBV2 and TRBJ1-2; the D is unclear. V was shortened by 11 bases and J by 6 bases, with 16 bases between the two germline ends. The CDR3 is 12 amino acids. Per the germline V gene, CDR1 is SNHLY and CDR2 is FYNNEI. CDR3 region: CASRYSTHGYTF. CDR3 nucleotides: TGTGCCTCACGATATTCAACTCATGGCTACACCTTC.

This clonotype was seen many times. The V gene is TRBV6-5, the J gene TRBJ2-2; D is uncertain. This CDR3 region has 13 residues. V lost 0 bases and J 8 bases, leaving 7 bases between the germline ends. CDR1 and CDR2 (germline): MNHEY, SVGAGI. The CDR3 coding sequence is TGTGCCAGCAGTTACTCGATTGGAGGGGAGCTGTTTTTT. Its translation: CASSYSIGGELFF.

The sample holds many counts of this clonotype. The chain employs TRBV12-3 or TRBV12-4 and TRBJ1-1; no definite D call. The ends were cut back, 2 bases at V and 0 bases at J, with 13 bases in the middle. The CDR3 totals 16 residues. The CDR3 DNA reads as TGTGCCAGCAGTTTATCGACCGGACCCCTGAACACTGAAGCTTTCTTT. Amino acid sequence: CASSLSTGPLNTEAFF.

This clonotype was seen only a few times. CDR3 sequence (DNA): TGCAGTGCTAGAGTATCTGGGGGGGGTGAGCAGTTCTTC. It is translated as CSARVSGGGEQFF. The rearrangement joins TRBV20-1 to TRBJ2-1; TRBD2 aligns across 7 bases. The CDR3 totals 13 residues. The germline V gene encodes CDR1 DFQATT and CDR2 SNEGSKA (reference sequence). Trimming removed 1 base from V and 9 bases from J; junction bases left unmatched: 6.

This clonotype appeared many times. This chain's CDR3 is CSAREAVRSMSYTF. CDR3 bases: TGCAGTGCTAGAGAGGCCGTGAGGAGTATGAGCTACACCTTC. This sequence joins TRBV20-1 and TRBJ1-2; D call uncertain. The CDR3 length is 14 residues. V was cut by 0 bases and J by 9 bases, with 17 bases left in between. Germline values: CDR1 DFQATT, CDR2 SNEGSKA (reference sequence).

This clonotype appeared many times. In nucleotides, the CDR3 is TGTGCCAGCAGAAAACACCCTACAGGAACAGGCCTGGATGGCTACACCTTC. Encoded protein: CASRKHPTGTGLDGYTF. The chain links TRBV14 to TRBJ1-2, with D possibly matching TRBD1 (5 bases). The CDR3 has 17 residues. The V and J ends lost 6 bases and 6 bases respectively, with 26 bases between them. Germline V CDR1 and CDR2: SGHDN, FVKESK.

Many counts were recorded for this clonotype. The V gene is TRBV29-1, the J gene TRBJ2-2; a possible D gene is TRBD1 (7 bases). The germline V gene has CDR1 SQVTM and CDR2 ANQGSEA. The CDR3 runs 16 residues. Between the trimmed V and J ends, which lost 4 bases and 8 bases, there was a span of 23 bases. In DNA, the CDR3 is TGCAGCGTTGTAGGGGGCGAGGACCGACTAGGGGGGGAGCTGTTTTTT. Protein sequence: CSVVGGEDRLGGELFF.

The chain uses TRBV19 and TRBJ1-1; D is ambiguous. CDR3 size: 14 residues. Trimming removed 5 bases from V and 3 bases from J, with 13 bases in between. Looked up from germline, CDR1 is LNHDA and CDR2 is SQIVND (reference sequence). CDR3 in DNA: TGTGCCAGTAGTTTTAACAGAGGAGACACTGAAGCTTTCTTT. Its translation is CASSFNRGDTEAFF.

This sequence joins TRBV7-2 and TRBJ2-1; 12 bases align to TRBD2. This CDR3 contains 16 residues. J gave up 4 bases and V 5 bases, and 6 bases lay outside the gene matches. The V gene's germline CDR1 is SGHTA and CDR2 FQGNSA. The CDR3 DNA is TGTGCCAGCAGCCAGACTAGCGGGGGTTCATACAATGAGCAGTTCTTC. Translation gives CASSQTSGGSYNEQFF.

About this clonotype itself: A read error may be the cause here, since a much bigger clone is one base away. CDR3 sequence reads: CASSWGLAEEETQYF. The CDR3 coding sequence is TGCGCCAGCAGCTGGGGACTAGCGGAGGAAGAGACCCAGTACTTC. The chain carries TRBV5-1 and TRBJ2-5; TRBD2 matches 11 bases. The V and J ends lost 3 bases and 3 bases, in that order; junction bases with no gene match: 4. The CDR3 is 15 residues long. The V gene's germline CDR1 is SGHRS and CDR2 YFSETQ.

This clonotype was picked up many times. The genes are TRBV6-1 and TRBJ2-3; D may be TRBD2 (6 bases). This CDR3 spans 17 amino acids. CDR1 MNHNS and CDR2 SASEGT come from the germline V gene. V shed 5 bases and J shed 2 bases, with 20 bases lying between them. The CDR3 loop is CASSPRPLAVSTDTQYF. The CDR3 nucleotides read TGTGCCAGCAGTCCGCGCCCTTTAGCGGTGTCCACAGATACGCAGTATTTT.

This clonotype was picked up many times. V is TRBV29-1 and J is TRBJ2-3; D is unclear. Germline V gives CDR1 SQVTM, CDR2 ANQGSEA. CDR3 length: 13 amino acids. The germline V and J ends were trimmed by 2 bases and 2 bases, with 8 bases remaining between them. This chain's CDR3 is CSVEMDPTDTQYF. CDR3 nucleotide sequence: TGCAGCGTTGAAATGGACCCCACAGATACGCAGTATTTT.

This clonotype was detected many times. The chain uses TRBV5-1 and TRBJ2-7; 9 bases line up with TRBD1. V dropped 3 bases and J dropped 3; count of bases not matched to a gene: 7. CDR3 size: 15 residues. Per the germline V gene, CDR1 is SGHRS and CDR2 is YFSETQ. Here the CDR3 DNA reads TGCGCCAGCAGCTCCATGGGACAGGGATACTACGAGCAGTACTTC. Translating it yields CASSSMGQGYYEQYF.

V usage is TRBV20-1 and J usage is TRBJ1-1; tentative D call: TRBD1 (5 bases). The CDR3 covers 12 residues. Germline-derived CDR1 and CDR2 are DFQATT and SNEGSKA (reference sequence). Trimming shortened V by 5 bases and J by 0 bases, and 7 bases separated the two germline ends. The CDR3 here is CSARQLNTEAFF. Here the CDR3 DNA reads TGCAGTGCTCGACAGTTGAACACTGAAGCTTTCTTT.

This clonotype occurred many times. The rearrangement uses TRBV29-1 and TRBJ2-5; 8 bases are a match to TRBD2. Germline V gene data show CDR1 as SQVTM and CDR2 as ANQGSEA. The CDR3 is 11 residues long. V shed 4 bases and J 9 bases; nucleotides not matched to a gene: 4. CDR3 region: CSVGLARAQYF. DNA of the CDR3: TGCAGCGTTGGACTAGCGCGTGCCCAGTACTTC.

The table lists this clonotype with many counts. The rearrangement joins TRBV20-1 to TRBJ1-5; D is uncertain. The length of the CDR3 is 15 residues. V lost 3 bases and J lost 0, with 12 bases in between. Germline CDR1 reads DFQATT; CDR2 reads SNEGSKA (reference sequence). The DNA for the CDR3 is TGCAGTGCTAGCCCCGCAGTAGATAGCAATCAGCCCCAGCATTTT. It yields the protein CSASPAVDSNQPQHF.

Ten or more counts support this clonotype. The chain couples TRBV6-5 to TRBJ2-3, with TRBD1 as a possible D gene (5 bases). From germline, CDR1 is MNHEY and CDR2 SVGAGI. The CDR3 is 16 residues long. V lost 3 bases, J lost 0 bases, and 13 bases lay in between. In nucleotides, the CDR3 is TGTGCCAGCAGTTATGTGACAGCGATTAGCACAGATACGCAGTATTTT. Protein sequence: CASSYVTAISTDTQYF.

V usage is TRBV10-2 and J usage is TRBJ2-2, with D perhaps matching TRBD1 (6 bases). This CDR3 region has 13 residues. Per the germline V gene, CDR1 is WSHSY and CDR2 is SAAADI. V shed 10 bases and J shed 4 bases, with 13 bases lying between them. The CDR3 DNA follows: TGCGCCACCGCCGGGACATCCACCGGGGAGCTGTTTTTT. Translated, it gives CATAGTSTGELFF.

In this sample, this clonotype turned up many times. The chain combines TRBV4-2 with TRBJ2-3; 15 bases agree with TRBD2. J lost 4 bases, V lost 1 base, and 0 bases had no gene match. The CDR3 loop spans 16 amino acids. CDR1 and CDR2 (germline): LGHNA, YNFKEQ. DNA for the CDR3: TGTGCCAGCAGCCAAGGGACTAGCGGGGGGGCAGATACGCAGTATTTT. Translated, it gives CASSQGTSGGADTQYF.

This clonotype was observed at least ten times. The chain joins TRBV18 to TRBJ2-1; TRBD2 agrees at 7 bases. The trim removed 1 base at V and 2 bases at J, leaving 5 bases unmatched. CDR1 and CDR2 from the germline V gene are KGHSH and LQKENI. The CDR3 loop spans 16 amino acids. The CDR3: CASSPREGWTYNEQFF. CDR3 coding DNA: TGTGCCAGCTCACCACGGGAGGGATGGACCTACAATGAGCAGTTCTTC.